These 10 T cell receptor beta chains share one sample of origin, sequenced in a study of shared clonotypes between healthy human individuals. Libraries were prepared by immunoSEQ multiplex PCR; TCRdb keeps only in-frame clonotypes and omits some of them. The repertoire holds 530,000 or so clones, with roughly 79% as singletons. The material sequenced was PBMCs. The receptors originated from a woman aged 40 to 49 in good health. Some clones in this sample may be carry-over from other donors' samples.

V is TRBV30 and J is TRBJ1-2; D is unclear. The CDR3 totals 14 residues. Trimming shortened V by 8 bases and J by 2 bases, and 18 bases separated the two germline ends. The germline V gene encodes CDR1 GTSNPN and CDR2 SVGIG (reference sequence). CDR3 sequence (DNA): TGTGCCACCTCAAAACGGACGGAGAACTATGGCTACACCTTC. Protein sequence: CATSKRTENYGYTF.

This rearrangement joins TRBV7-2 to TRBJ1-3; weak D call: TRBD1 (6 bases). Trimming stripped 5 bases from V and 4 bases from J, with 15 bases between. Germline V gene lookup returns CDR1 SGHTA and CDR2 FQGNSA. This CDR3 is built from 15 residues. CDR3 sequence: CASSASTGTGNTIYF. DNA of the CDR3: TGTGCCAGCAGCGCCTCGACAGGCACCGGAAACACCATATATTTT.

The gene calls are TRBV5-6 and TRBJ1-2, with D possibly being TRBD1 (6 bases). The germline V gene encodes CDR1 SGHDT and CDR2 YYEEEE. The V and J ends lost 6 bases and 0 bases respectively, with 12 bases between them. This CDR3 region has 14 residues. CDR3: CASNPGASNYGYTF. For the CDR3, the DNA is TGTGCCAGCAACCCGGGGGCCTCTAACTATGGCTACACCTTC.

The chain joins TRBV28 to TRBJ1-2; 8 nucleotides agree with TRBD1. V was clipped by 2 bases and J by 3 bases; unmatched bases: 11. CDR3 length: 17 residues. CDR1 is MDHEN and CDR2 is SYDVKM in the germline V gene. CDR3 DNA sequence: TGTGCCAGCAGTTTAGTAAATATTGGGACAGGCCACTATGGCTACACCTTC. Encoded protein: CASSLVNIGTGHYGYTF.

The chain links TRBV9 to TRBJ2-3; 12 nucleotides align to TRBD2. V was pared by 4 bases and J by 14 bases, with 14 bases of the junction left unmatched. The CDR3 runs to 15 residues. Looked up from germline, CDR1 is SGDLS and CDR2 is YYNGEE. The CDR3 DNA reads as TGTGCCAGCAGCCCCGAGGGACTAGCGGGCGCTCAGCCGTATTTT. Amino acid sequence: CASSPEGLAGAQPYF.

Comment on this clone: The same CDR3 also results from other DNA sequences found in this sample. This rearrangement joins TRBV11-2 to TRBJ2-7, with D possibly called TRBD1 or TRBD2 (5 bases each). Germline CDR1 reads SGHAT; CDR2 reads FQNNGV. Trimming stripped 5 bases from V and 6 bases from J, with 11 bases between. The CDR3 extends over 12 amino acids. The CDR3 DNA is TGTGCCAGCAGCCTGGGGGTCGGCGAGCAGTACTTC. It codes for CASSLGVGEQYF.

The V call is TRBV2, the J call TRBJ1-2; tentative D call: TRBD1 (5 bases). The V gene's germline CDR1 is SNHLY and CDR2 FYNNEI. The CDR3 contains 14 residues. Trimming removed 5 bases at V and 4 bases at J, with 14 bases between. The CDR3, as DNA: TGTGCCAGCAGTCCCAGGGTTACGAGCTATGGCTACACCTTC. Translated: CASSPRVTSYGYTF.

In this sample, this clone turned up a few times. The chain combines TRBV29-1 with TRBJ2-7; no clear D gene. V lost 4 bases and J 3 bases, leaving 13 bases between the germline ends. The germline gives CDR1 SQVTM, CDR2 ANQGSEA. CDR3 length: 13 residues. CDR3 DNA sequence: TGCAGCGTTGGAAGCGAACCCTTCTACGAGCAGTACTTC. It is translated as CSVGSEPFYEQYF.

This clone occurred many times. The germline gene is not matched at one end of the junction; a read error may be the cause. The same CDR3 can be traced to other DNA sequences in this sample. The chain links TRBV27 to TRBJ1-2, with D maybe TRBD1 (5 bases). There are 15 residues in the CDR3. Germline lookup yields CDR1 MNHEY and CDR2 SMNVEV (reference sequence). The CDR3 nucleotides read TGTGCCAGCAGGTTATCGAACATCGGGGGTGGGGGCTACACCTTC. Encoded protein: CASRLSNIGGGGYTF.

The chain employs TRBV5-5 and TRBJ1-1, with no clear D. The CDR3 loop spans 14 amino acids. CDR1 and CDR2 (germline): SGHKS, YYEKEE (reference sequence). V lost 2 bases and J 0 bases, leaving 8 bases between the germline ends. Here the CDR3 reads CASSLKAMNTEAFF. The CDR3 DNA is TGTGCCAGCAGCTTAAAGGCTATGAACACTGAAGCTTTCTTT.